This T cell receptor beta chain was sequenced for a study of cytomegalovirus exposure and HLA in healthy donors. J gave up 3 bases and V 5 bases, and 9 bases lay outside the gene matches. From germline, CDR1 is SGHVS and CDR2 FNYEAQ. This CDR3 contains 15 residues. 13 Jbeta primers and 60 Vbeta primers were used for the PCR. Clones were sequenced by immunoSEQ multiplex PCR, and TCRdb holds only the in-frame ones, with some missing. Here the sample spans fewer than 200,000 clones, around nine tenths being singletons. The rearrangement uses TRBV7-6 and TRBJ2-7, with TRBD2 matching over 8 bases. Specimen: PBMCs. This receptor was obtained from a woman aged 25 to 39 in good health and CMV-seronegative. CDR3 in DNA: TGTGCCAGCAGCCCGGGGGGGGCATCACTCTACGAGCAGTACTTC. Translating gives CASSPGGASLYEQYF.